The 23 T cell receptor beta chains below come from one sample, sequenced in a study of OX40 agonist ivuxolimab in advanced cancers. Clones were read by immunoSEQ multiplex PCR, and TCRdb kept only the in-frame ones, dropping some. This sample has about 54,000 clones; around 90% occur once, and the top ten carry around 8.7%. The sample consisted of CD4+ or CD8+ T cells sorted from blood, taken in a trial of the OX40 agonist ivuxolimab. These receptors all come from an adult with an advanced solid tumor such as melanoma, head and neck, liver or kidney cancer.

The CDR3 loop is CASSHTGPRAYEQYF. The CDR3 DNA sequence: TGCGCCAGCAGCCATACCGGGCCAAGGGCCTACGAGCAGTACTTC. The V and J genes are TRBV5-1 and TRBJ2-7, with D unresolved. Germline V gene data show CDR1 as SGHRS and CDR2 as YFSETQ. The V end lost 4 bases, the J end lost 2 bases, and 16 bases lay between the germline ends. The CDR3 has 15 amino acids.

This chain uses TRBV10-3 with TRBJ2-7; D remains unclear. The CDR3 is 14 residues long. Germline V gives CDR1 ENHRY, CDR2 SYGVKD. The ends were cut back, 3 bases at V and 1 base at J, with 10 bases in the middle. The chain's CDR3 is CAISDLDESYEQYF. CDR3 bases: TGTGCCATCAGTGATTTAGATGAATCCTACGAGCAGTACTTC.

The chain links TRBV7-6 to TRBJ2-7; 8 bases match TRBD2. From germline, CDR1 is SGHVS and CDR2 FNYEAQ. Trimming took 8 bases from V and 2 from J; bases not matched to a gene: 8. CDR3 length: 14 amino acids. The DNA of the CDR3 is TGTGCCAGCTCGGGACTAGTAGGGCCCTACGAGCAGTACTTC. This encodes CASSGLVGPYEQYF.

The chain is built from TRBV10-2 and TRBJ2-7; 8 bases agree with TRBD2. CDR3 length equals 14 residues. The germline V gene encodes CDR1 WSHSY and CDR2 SAAADI. V lost 5 bases, J lost 2 bases, and 5 bases stayed unmatched. The CDR3 DNA reads as TGCGCCAGCAGTTTAGCGGGATCCACCTACGAGCAGTACTTC. This codes for CASSLAGSTYEQYF.

The gene calls are TRBV12-5 and TRBJ2-1, with D uncertain. CDR3 size: 15 residues. The V end was cut by 2 bases, the J end by 2 bases, with 10 bases between. From germline, CDR1 is LGHNT and CDR2 FRNRAP. CDR3 DNA sequence: TGTGCTAGTGGTTTGCCCCCGGGCCCCTACAATGAGCAGTTCTTC. Protein product: CASGLPPGPYNEQFF.

The rearrangement links TRBV29-1 to TRBJ1-3; TRBD1 aligns across 11 bases. CDR3 size: 15 residues. The germline gives CDR1 SQVTM, CDR2 ANQGSEA. The V segment lost 0 bases and the J segment 10 bases; nucleotides outside the gene matches: 8. Here the CDR3 DNA reads TGCAGCGTTGAAGATGAAGGGGACAGGGGGTATACCATATATTTT. Protein: CSVEDEGDRGYTIYF.

The gene calls are TRBV13 and TRBJ2-1; 10 bases align to TRBD1. Germline trimming cut 4 bases from V and 3 bases from J; bases unmatched to any gene: 6. The CDR3 contains 16 residues. Germline values: CDR1 PRHDT, CDR2 FYEKMQ (reference sequence). CDR3 nucleotide sequence: TGTGCCAGCAGCTCCTCCGGGACAGGGGACTACAATGAGCAGTTCTTC. This gives the protein CASSSSGTGDYNEQFF. Filled out from reference TRBV13 and TRBJ2-1, the complete variable domain reads AAGVIQSPRHLIKEKRETATLKCYPIPRHDTVYWYQQGPGQDPQFLISFYEKMQSDKGSIPDRFSAQQFSDYHSELNMSSLELGDSALYFCASSSSGTGDYNEQFFGPGTRLTVL.

This chain joins TRBV7-8 and TRBJ2-1; TRBD2 matches at 14 bases. The CDR3 loop spans 18 amino acids. V was clipped by 4 bases and J by 1 base; unmatched bases: 6. Per germline, CDR1 SGHVS and CDR2 FQNEAQ. CDR3 in DNA: TGTGCCAGCAGCTCGGGACTAGCGGGAGAGTCTTCCTACAATGAGCAGTTCTTC. It codes for CASSSGLAGESSYNEQFF.

This clone was picked up a small number of times. The chain uses TRBV2 and TRBJ1-4, with unresolved D. CDR3 size: 16 residues. V was pared by 6 bases and J by 7 bases, with 21 bases between. Germline lookup yields CDR1 SNHLY and CDR2 FYNNEI. Here the CDR3 reads CASRETGPPTGEKLFF. The CDR3 DNA sequence: TGTGCCAGCAGGGAGACGGGCCCCCCGACGGGTGAAAAACTGTTTTTT.

This chain joins TRBV2 and TRBJ1-1; 9 bases line up with TRBD1. CDR1 SNHLY and CDR2 FYNNEI come from the germline V gene. The CDR3 is 15 residues long. Trimming took 4 bases from V and 4 from J; bases not matched to a gene: 7. CDR3 protein: CASSVRDRASTEAFF. The CDR3 nucleotides are TGTGCCAGCAGTGTACGGGACAGGGCGAGCACTGAAGCTTTCTTT.

The chain uses TRBV19 and TRBJ2-7; D is undetermined. V lost 3 bases, J lost 0 bases, and 9 bases lay in between. From germline, CDR1 is LNHDA and CDR2 SQIVND (reference sequence). The CDR3 is 14 amino acids. The CDR3 bases are TGTGCCAGTAGTATTGGGGTTAGCTCCTACGAGCAGTACTTC. Protein sequence: CASSIGVSSYEQYF.

This rearrangement joins TRBV19 to TRBJ1-2; TRBD1 matches 10 bases. V shed 6 bases, J shed 1 base, and the junction held 17 bases outside the gene matches. Germline-derived CDR1 and CDR2 are LNHDA and SQIVND (reference sequence). The CDR3 runs 19 residues. This chain's CDR3 is CASSNIFRDRGSGNYGYTF. CDR3 in DNA: TGTGCCAGTAGCAACATATTCCGGGACAGGGGATCGGGTAACTATGGCTACACCTTC.

The gene calls are TRBV6-5 and TRBJ2-4; D is ambiguous. V gave up 6 bases and J gave up 3 bases, with 12 bases separating them. CDR1 is MNHEY, CDR2 SVGAGI, per germline. The CDR3 totals 14 residues. The CDR3 sequence is CASSPTSLKNIQYF. As DNA, the CDR3 is TGTGCCAGCAGCCCGACCTCTCTCAAAAACATTCAGTACTTC.

The V gene is TRBV6-6, the J gene TRBJ1-1; 7 bases map to TRBD1. In germline, CDR1 is MNHNY, CDR2 SVGAGI (reference sequence). This CDR3 comprises 13 residues. V was pared by 8 bases and J by 0 bases, with 3 bases of the junction left unmatched. The DNA for the CDR3 is TGTGCCAGCGGACAGGAGGTGAACACTGAAGCTTTCTTT. This sequence encodes CASGQEVNTEAFF.

The chain recombines TRBV15 with TRBJ2-7; D possibly corresponds to TRBD1 (5 bases). Per the germline V gene, CDR1 is LNHNV and CDR2 is YYDKDF (reference sequence). The CDR3 runs 14 residues. V lost 4 bases, J lost 0 bases, and 10 bases lay in between. CDR3: CATSNGHYSYEQYF. The DNA of the CDR3 is TGTGCCACCAGCAACGGACATTACTCCTACGAGCAGTACTTC.

The chain couples TRBV7-9 to TRBJ2-3, with unresolved D. The CDR3 is 15 residues long. Germline-derived CDR1 and CDR2 are SEHNR and FQNEAQ (reference sequence). The V end was cut by 2 bases, the J end by 2 bases, with 11 bases between. The chain's CDR3 is CASSLKQPNTDTQYF. The CDR3 nucleotides read TGTGCCAGCAGCTTAAAGCAGCCCAACACAGATACGCAGTATTTT.

This clone was seen once. The V call is TRBV5-6, the J call TRBJ2-5; 9 bases map to TRBD1. The CDR3 runs 19 residues. Germline V CDR1 and CDR2: SGHDT, YYEEEE. V lost 0 bases, J lost 5 bases, and 17 bases stayed unmatched. In DNA, the CDR3 is TGTGCCAGCAGCTTGGGCCCCGCCGGGACAGGGCACCCTGAGGAGACCCAGTACTTC. Translated: CASSLGPAGTGHPEETQYF.

The chain carries TRBV9 and TRBJ1-4; 7 positions match TRBD1. V shed 0 bases and J 5 bases; nucleotides not matched to a gene: 4. The germline gives CDR1 SGDLS, CDR2 YYNGEE. CDR3 size: 15 residues. CDR3 in amino acids: CASSVGEQGNEKLFF. CDR3 DNA sequence: TGTGCCAGCAGCGTAGGCGAACAGGGGAATGAAAAACTGTTTTTT. Full variable domain (rest looked up from reference TRBV9 and TRBJ1-4): DSGVTQTPKHLITATGQRVTLRCSPRSGDLSVYWYQQSLDQGLQFLIQYYNGEERAKGNILERFSAQQFPDLHSELNLSSLELGDSALYFCASSVGEQGNEKLFFGSGTQLSVL.

The CDR3 protein is CASTSNPTADTQYF. CDR3 nucleotides: TGTGCCAGCACTTCGAACCCAACCGCAGATACGCAGTATTTT. The chain employs TRBV6-5 and TRBJ2-3, with D hard to call. This CDR3 is 14 amino acids long. Trimming removed 7 bases at V and 4 bases at J, with 15 bases between. From germline, CDR1 is MNHEY and CDR2 SVGAGI.

The chain's CDR3 is CASSLIQGYLETQYF. Written as DNA, the CDR3 is TGCGCCAGCAGCTTGATACAGGGGTATCTGGAGACCCAGTACTTC. V gene TRBV5-1 combines with J gene TRBJ2-5, with 7 bases aligning to TRBD1. The CDR3 is 15 residues long. V shed 1 base and J 5 bases; nucleotides not matched to a gene: 8. The germline gives CDR1 SGHRS, CDR2 YFSETQ.

The rearrangement uses TRBV19 and TRBJ2-3, with TRBD2 identical over 8 bases. The CDR3 has 15 residues. The ends lost 3 bases at V and 4 bases at J; junction bases unmatched: 6. Per germline, CDR1 LNHDA and CDR2 SQIVND (reference sequence). CDR3 loop: CASSMSGGGPDTQYF. CDR3 nucleotides: TGTGCCAGTAGTATGAGCGGGGGCGGGCCAGATACGCAGTATTTT.

The chain has TRBV19 and TRBJ2-3, with 7 bases lining up with TRBD1. CDR1 and CDR2 from the germline V gene are LNHDA and SQIVND (reference sequence). The CDR3 is 14 amino acids. Trimming cost V 3 bases and J 4 bases; bases outside gene matches: 4. In nucleotides, the CDR3 is TGTGCCAGTAGTATCCCCCAGGGGGCAGATACGCAGTATTTT. Translated: CASSIPQGADTQYF.

The rearrangement links TRBV7-9 to TRBJ2-2, with 7 bases identical to TRBD1. The CDR3 has 16 residues. The V gene end was trimmed by 6 bases and the J gene end by 3 bases; junction bases not matched to a gene: 10. Germline V gene sequence: CDR1 SEHNR, CDR2 FQNEAQ (reference sequence). The CDR3 loop is CASRHPGTGDTGELFF. Written as DNA, the CDR3 is TGTGCCAGCAGGCACCCCGGCACAGGGGACACCGGGGAGCTGTTTTTT.